What follows describes a single T cell receptor beta chain. This sample is drawn from a study of technical replicates of blood from a handful of donors. The germline gives CDR1 LGHNA, CDR2 YSLEER. The V end lost 0 bases, the J end lost 7 bases, and 13 bases lay between the germline ends. CDR3 length: 15 amino acids. Sequencing used immunoSEQ multiplex PCR; TCRdb keeps in-frame clones, though not all of them. The table has roughly 45,000 clones, 92% seen once. Sequencing used PBMCs. This chain connects TRBV4-3 to TRBJ2-1; a weak D match, TRBD2 (6 bases). This clonotype was obtained from a human donor in good health. Some clones in this sample may be carry-over from other donors' samples. Here the CDR3 DNA reads TGCGCCAGCAGCCAAGAACGGGACTCCGTGAATGAGCAGTTCTTC. Protein sequence: CASSQERDSVNEQFF.